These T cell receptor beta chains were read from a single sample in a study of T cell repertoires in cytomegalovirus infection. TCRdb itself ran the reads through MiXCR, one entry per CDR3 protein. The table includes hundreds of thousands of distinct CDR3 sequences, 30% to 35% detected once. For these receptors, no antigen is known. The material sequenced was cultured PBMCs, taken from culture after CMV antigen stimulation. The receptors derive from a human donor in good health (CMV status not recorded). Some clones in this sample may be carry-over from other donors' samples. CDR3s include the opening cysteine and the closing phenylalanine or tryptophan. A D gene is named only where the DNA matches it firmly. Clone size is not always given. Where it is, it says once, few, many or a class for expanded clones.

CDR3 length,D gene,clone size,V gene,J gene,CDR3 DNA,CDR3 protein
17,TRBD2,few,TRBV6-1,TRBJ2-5,TGTGCCAGCAACGGGGGGGGGGCCGGGGTTGACCAAGAGACCCAGTACTTC,CASNGGGAGVDQETQYF
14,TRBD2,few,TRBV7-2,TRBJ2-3,TGTGCCAGCAGGCTAGCGGAGGTCACAGATACGCAGTATTTT,CASRLAEVTDTQYF
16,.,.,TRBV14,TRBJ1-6,TGTGCCAGCAGCCTAGAGACGGGAGTTTATAATTCACCCCTCCACTTT,CASSLETGVYNSPLHF
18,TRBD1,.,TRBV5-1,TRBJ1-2,TGCGCCAGCAGCCAAACCGGGACAGGGGGTAGTGCGAACTATGGCTACACCTTC,CASSQTGTGGSANYGYTF
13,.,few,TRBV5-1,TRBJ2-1,TGCGCCAGCACATGGGGGACTTACAATGAGCAGTTCTTC,CASTWGTYNEQFF
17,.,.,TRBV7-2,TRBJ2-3,TGTGCCAGCAGCCCCCCGGGTCTTCTACGGGGAGGAGATACGCAGTATTTT,CASSPPGLLRGGDTQYF
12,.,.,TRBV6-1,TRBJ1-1,TGTGCCAGCAGAGCTTCTACAGGGTGGGCTTTCTTT,CASRASTGWAFF
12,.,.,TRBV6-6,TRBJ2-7,TGTGCCAGCACCGATAACTCCTACGAGCAGTACTTC,CASTDNSYEQYF
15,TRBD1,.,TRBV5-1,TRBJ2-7,TGCGCCAGCAGTACCGGGACAGGGGTCCCCCACGAGCAGTACTTC,CASSTGTGVPHEQYF
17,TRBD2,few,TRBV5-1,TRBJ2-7,TGCGCCAGCAGTTTAGACCCCGGGACTAGCGGGAGAGGTGAGCAGTACTTC,CASSLDPGTSGRGEQYF
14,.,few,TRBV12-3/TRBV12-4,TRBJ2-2,TGTGCCAGCAGTTGGGGGACCCAGTCCGGGGAGCTGTTTTTT,CASSWGTQSGELFF
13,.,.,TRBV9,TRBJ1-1,TGTGCCAGCAGCGTAGACTCCAAGACTGAAGCTTTCTTT,CASSVDSKTEAFF
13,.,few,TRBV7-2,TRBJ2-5,TGTGCCAGCAGCTTGGACTCCGCTGGGACCCAGTACTTC,CASSLDSAGTQYF
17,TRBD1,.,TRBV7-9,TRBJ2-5,TGTGCCAGCAGCTTCCCACAGGGGCTGACGAGTCCTGGGGCCCAGTACTTC,CASSFPQGLTSPGAQYF
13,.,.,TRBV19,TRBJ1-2,TGTGCCAGTAGTGGACAGTTGGACTATGGCTACACCTTC,CASSGQLDYGYTF
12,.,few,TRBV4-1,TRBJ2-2,TGCGCCAGCAGCCGACGAGGCGGGGAGCTGTTTTTT,CASSRRGGELFF
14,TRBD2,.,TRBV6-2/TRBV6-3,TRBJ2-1,TGTGCCAGCAGTTACCTAGCGGTCTCGATTGAGCAGTTCTTC,CASSYLAVSIEQFF
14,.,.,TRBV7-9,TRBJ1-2,TGTGCCAGCAGCTTGCTCACGACGCCCTATGGCTACACCTTC,CASSLLTTPYGYTF